This T cell receptor beta chain is drawn from a study of blood T cell repertoires in COVID-19. Background on the study: COVID-19 samples collected from the United States, Italy and Spain covered acute and convalescent phases. In each case, the material was cDNA or gDNA derived from T cells, B-cell-depleted T cells, or PBMCs.

Authors' analysis steps: Cell counts per sample came from amplifying reference gene primers. The repertoire was sequenced with immunoSEQ multiplex PCR; TCRdb's copy has only in-frame clones and lacks some. The V and J calls and clone size were taken over from that table, and D and trimming were inferred from the DNA. Of hundreds of thousands of clones listed, almost 85% are singletons. This CDR3 region has 13 residues. V lost 6 bases, J lost 5 bases, and 13 bases lay in between. Germline V lookup: CDR1 MNHEY, CDR2 SVGAGI. This chain uses TRBV6-5 with TRBJ2-5; weak D call: TRBD1 (5 bases). The TCR sequence derives from a woman at least 80 years old with acute or convalescent COVID-19. The sequencing sample was made of peripheral blood. The CDR3 spells CASSPDRVETQYF. The DNA of the CDR3 is TGTGCCAGCAGCCCCGACAGAGTTGAGACCCAGTACTTC.